The subject of this entry is one TCR beta chain. Its specificity is unknown. The data are from a study of early T cells in non-severe SARS-CoV-2 infection. On the study more broadly: Sequenced material consisted of bulk RNA (from unsorted whole blood), and chains were unpaired. Study observations and caveats: Anti-spike CD8 specificities were favored by VDJdb matching, whose results missed private and CD4 specificities.

Unique molecular identifier tags were affixed to discrete cDNA molecules. MiXCR, run by TCRdb on the 5' RACE reads, gives a single entry per CDR3 protein. The sample records some 76,000 distinct CDR3 sequences, around a sixth being singletons. From germline, CDR1 is MDHEN and CDR2 SYDVKM. The CDR3 is 14 residues long. Between the trimmed V and J ends, which lost 1 base and 3 bases, there was a span of 7 bases. This chain uses TRBV28 with TRBJ2-4; no firm D call. Sequenced sample: whole blood. The TCR sequence derives from an adult who was a healthcare worker with PCR-confirmed SARS-CoV-2 infection or an uninfected control (not recorded which). CDR3 in amino acids: CASSLLRLKNIQYF. As DNA, the CDR3 is TGTGCCAGCAGTTTATTAAGGCTCAAAAACATTCAGTACTTC.